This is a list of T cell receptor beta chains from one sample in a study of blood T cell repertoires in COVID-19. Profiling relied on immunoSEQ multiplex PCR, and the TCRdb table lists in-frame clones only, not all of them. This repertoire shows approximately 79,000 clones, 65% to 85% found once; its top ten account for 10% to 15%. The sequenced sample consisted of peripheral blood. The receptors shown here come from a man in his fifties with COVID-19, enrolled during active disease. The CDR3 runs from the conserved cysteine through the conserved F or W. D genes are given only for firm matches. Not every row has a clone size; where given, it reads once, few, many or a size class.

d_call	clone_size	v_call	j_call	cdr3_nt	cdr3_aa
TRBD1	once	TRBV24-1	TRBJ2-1	TGTGCCACCAGTGATTTGACAGGGGGCAGTTTAGGTGAGCAGTTCTTC	CATSDLTGGSLGEQFF
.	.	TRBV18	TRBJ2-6	TGTGCCAGCTCACCACAGACTAGGTTCTCTGGGGCCAACGTCCTGACTTTC	CASSPQTRFSGANVLTF
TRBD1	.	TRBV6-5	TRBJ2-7	TGTGCCAGCGCATGGGACAGGGCCCCTCGAGAGCAGTACTTC	CASAWDRAPREQYF
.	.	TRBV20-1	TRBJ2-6	TGCAGTGCTAGTCAGGGGCACTCTGGGGCCAACGTCCTGACTTTC	CSASQGHSGANVLTF
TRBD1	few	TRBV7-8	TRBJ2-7	TGTGCCAGCAGCCCAGACAGGGTAATCAACGAGCAGTACTTC	CASSPDRVINEQYF
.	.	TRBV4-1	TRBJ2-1	TGCGCCAGCAGAGATCGGACAGAGAACAATGAGCAGTTCTTC	CASRDRTENNEQFF
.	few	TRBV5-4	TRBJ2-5	TGTGCCAGCAGCTTGGGCCCTAGCGAGACCCAGTACTTC	CASSLGPSETQYF
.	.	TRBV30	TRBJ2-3	TGTGCCTGGAGTGGGGGGGAAGCCGCAGATACGCAGTATTTT	CAWSGGEAADTQYF
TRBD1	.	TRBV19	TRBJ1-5	TGTGCCAGTAGTGTACAGGGGCCGAGCAATCAGCCCCAGCATTTT	CASSVQGPSNQPQHF
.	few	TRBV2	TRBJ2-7	TGTGCCAGCAGCGGACAATACGAGCAGTACTTC	CASSGQYEQYF
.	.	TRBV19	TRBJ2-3	TGTGCCAGTAGTATGGGACTCTTGAGGGATACGCAGTATTTT	CASSMGLLRDTQYF
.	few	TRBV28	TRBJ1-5	TGTGCCAGCAGTTTCGAGTTGGGCAATCAGCCCCAGCATTTT	CASSFELGNQPQHF
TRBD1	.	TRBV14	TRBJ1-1	TGTGCCAGCAGCCAAAGGACAGGGCGGGGGACTGAAGCTTTCTTT	CASSQRTGRGTEAFF
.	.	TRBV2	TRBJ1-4	TGTGCCAGCAGTGCCCAACTACAGGGAAAACTGTTTTTT	CASSAQLQGKLFF
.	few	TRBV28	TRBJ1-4	TGTGCCAGCAGCCACTATGAGGGAAATGAAAAACTGTTTTTT	CASSHYEGNEKLFF
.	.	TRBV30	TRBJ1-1	TGTGCCTGGGAACAGGTGAACACTGAAGCTTTCTTT	CAWEQVNTEAFF
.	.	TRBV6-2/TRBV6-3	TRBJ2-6	TGTGCCAGCAGCCCTCGACCTGGACAGTACGGTGGTGGGGCCAACGTCCTGACTTTC	CASSPRPGQYGGGANVLTF
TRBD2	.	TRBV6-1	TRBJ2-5	TGTGCCAGCAGTGATTTAGCGGGAGGGCAAGAGACCCAGTACTTC	CASSDLAGGQETQYF
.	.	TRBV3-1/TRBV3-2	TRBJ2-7	TGTGCCAGCAGCCAAGTACAGGGCTACGAGCAGTACTTC	CASSQVQGYEQYF
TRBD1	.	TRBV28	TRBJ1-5	TGTGCCAGCAAGCCCGGGACAGGGTTTCAGCCCCAGCATTTT	CASKPGTGFQPQHF
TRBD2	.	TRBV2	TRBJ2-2	TGTGCCAGCAGAGACGGTGGGACTAGCGGGACCGGGGAGCTGTTTTTT	CASRDGGTSGTGELFF
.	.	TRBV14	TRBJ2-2	TGTGCCAGCAGCCAGGCACAGCACGGGGAGCTGTTTTTT	CASSQAQHGELFF
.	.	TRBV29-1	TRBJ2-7	TGCAGCGTTGAGGGCTTGGGGACAAAAGGACAGTACTTC	CSVEGLGTKGQYF
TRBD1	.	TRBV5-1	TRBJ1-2	TGCGCCAGCAGCTCGACGACAGGGAGTACCTACGGCTACACCTTC	CASSSTTGSTYGYTF
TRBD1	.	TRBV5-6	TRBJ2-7	TGTGCCAGCAGCTTTTATGACAGGGGTGAGCAGTACTTC	CASSFYDRGEQYF
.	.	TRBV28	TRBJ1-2	TGTGCCAGCAGTCCACCGGACGTACCGGGGGGCTACACCTTC	CASSPPDVPGGYTF
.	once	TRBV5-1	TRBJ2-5	TGCGCCAGCAGGGCGACAGATTGGGAGACCCAGTACTTC	CASRATDWETQYF
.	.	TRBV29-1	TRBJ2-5	TGCAGCGTTGGCAGAGGGGGGGGGCAAGAGACCCAGTACTTC	CSVGRGGGQETQYF
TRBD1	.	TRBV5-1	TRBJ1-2	TGCGCCAGCAGCGCCCCGGACAGGGGCGACTATGGCTACACCTTC	CASSAPDRGDYGYTF
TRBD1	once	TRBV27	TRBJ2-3	TGTGCCAGCAGTCCCTTCTTAGGGACAGGGGGCCATACGCAGTATTTT	CASSPFLGTGGHTQYF
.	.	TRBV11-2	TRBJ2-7	TGTGCCAGCAGCTCGGACTGGTACTACGAGCAGTACTTC	CASSSDWYYEQYF